This is a list of T cell receptor beta chains from one sample in a study of T cell changes during pregnancy in multiple sclerosis. Sequencing used immunoSEQ multiplex PCR; TCRdb keeps in-frame clones, though not all of them. The sample records around 50,000 clones, just under 90% being singletons. Sample: peripheral blood from another person, used as feeder cells. These receptors were obtained from a human donor whose cells served as feeder cells for cultures in a pregnancy study. Each CDR3 is given with its conserved first and last residue. The D gene is left open where the match is weak. Clone size is stated in some rows and not others, as once, few, many or a class when expanded.

size: .; J: TRBJ1-1; D: .; V: TRBV6-1; DNA: TGTGCCAGCAGTGAAGCGATAACAGGGATGATCCCTGAAGCTTTCTTT; CDR3: CASSEAITGMIPEAFF
size: .; J: TRBJ1-1; D: .; V: TRBV7-2; DNA: TGTGCCAGCAGCTTAGATTCGGGGACGCCACACGGGAACACTGAAGCTTTCTTT; CDR3: CASSLDSGTPHGNTEAFF
size: .; J: TRBJ2-7; D: TRBD2; V: TRBV4-2; DNA: TGTGCCAGCAGCCTGGGACTAGCGGGGCCCTACGAGCAGTACTTC; CDR3: CASSLGLAGPYEQYF
size: .; J: TRBJ2-3; D: TRBD2; V: TRBV5-1; DNA: TGCGCCAGCAGCTTGATGGGCGGGAGCGCAGATACGCAGTATTTT; CDR3: CASSLMGGSADTQYF
size: .; J: TRBJ2-1; D: .; V: TRBV11-3; DNA: TGTGCCAGCAGCTTAGATCAAGGAGGAACGAGCTCCTACAATGAGCAGTTCTTC; CDR3: CASSLDQGGTSSYNEQFF
size: .; J: TRBJ2-7; D: .; V: TRBV7-2; DNA: TGTGCCAGCAGCTTAGTCATCTACGAGCAGTACTTC; CDR3: CASSLVIYEQYF
size: .; J: TRBJ2-3; D: TRBD1; V: TRBV19; DNA: TGTGCCAGTAGTAGGCGCAGGGGGGATACGCAGTATTTT; CDR3: CASSRRRGDTQYF
size: .; J: TRBJ1-2; D: .; V: TRBV28; DNA: TGTGCCAGCAGTTTGGCGCATACTATCTATGGCTACACCTTC; CDR3: CASSLAHTIYGYTF
size: .; J: TRBJ1-2; D: .; V: TRBV10-3; DNA: TGTGCCATCAGTGTAAGGGTAGGAGAGGGCCGGGGCTACACCTTC; CDR3: CAISVRVGEGRGYTF
size: .; J: TRBJ1-1; D: .; V: TRBV19; DNA: TGTGCCAGTAAGAGAGGACTCAACACTGAAGCTTTCTTT; CDR3: CASKRGLNTEAFF
size: once; J: TRBJ2-5; D: TRBD1; V: TRBV18; DNA: TGTGCCAGCTCACCAGCGGACAGGGGACAAGAGACCCAGTACTTC; CDR3: CASSPADRGQETQYF
size: .; J: TRBJ2-7; D: .; V: TRBV18; DNA: TGTGCCAGCTCACCACCGCACGGGGAGCAGTACTTC; CDR3: CASSPPHGEQYF
size: few; J: TRBJ1-6; D: TRBD1; V: TRBV6-5; DNA: TGTGCCAGCAGTACTTTCGGGACAGGGGATTCACCCCTCCACTTT; CDR3: CASSTFGTGDSPLHF
size: .; J: TRBJ1-6; D: TRBD1; V: TRBV6-5; DNA: TGTGCCAGCAGTTTCAGGGGGCGTGGGTCACCCCTCCACTTT; CDR3: CASSFRGRGSPLHF
size: .; J: TRBJ2-5; D: TRBD1; V: TRBV13; DNA: TGTGCCAGCAGCTCTTCACAGGGGCGAGAGACCCAGTACTTC; CDR3: CASSSSQGRETQYF
size: .; J: TRBJ1-5; D: .; V: TRBV28; DNA: TGTGCCAGCAGATCCCCCAATCAGCCCCAGCATTTT; CDR3: CASRSPNQPQHF
size: medium-sized; J: TRBJ1-1; D: TRBD1; V: TRBV29-1; DNA: TGCAGCGTTGAAGTGGGGACAGGGAGGATGAACACTGAAGCTTTCTTT; CDR3: CSVEVGTGRMNTEAFF
size: few; J: TRBJ2-3; D: .; V: TRBV7-3; DNA: TGTGCCAGCAGCTTCGGACCGGGGGATACGCAGTATTTT; CDR3: CASSFGPGDTQYF
size: .; J: TRBJ2-7; D: TRBD1; V: TRBV27; DNA: TGTGCCACTCTGGGTGGCATTGGGACAGGAGACTACTACGAGCAGTACTTC; CDR3: CATLGGIGTGDYYEQYF
size: .; J: TRBJ2-1; D: .; V: TRBV5-1; DNA: TGCGCCAGCAGCTTGGCTACGGGACCCCGGGGAGGCAATGAGCAGTTCTTC; CDR3: CASSLATGPRGGNEQFF
size: .; J: TRBJ2-6; D: .; V: TRBV14; DNA: TGTGCCAGCAGCCCCGGTGGGACCGGGGCCAACGTCCTGACTTTC; CDR3: CASSPGGTGANVLTF
size: .; J: TRBJ2-1; D: .; V: TRBV10-2; DNA: TGCGCCAGCCTCGAACAAGCGGGCCCCTACAATGAGCAGTTCTTC; CDR3: CASLEQAGPYNEQFF
size: .; J: TRBJ1-4; D: TRBD1; V: TRBV5-1; DNA: TGCGCCAGCAGCTTGTCAGGGGGCGCCGGTAATGAAAAACTGTTTTTT; CDR3: CASSLSGGAGNEKLFF
size: .; J: TRBJ2-2; D: .; V: TRBV19; DNA: TGTGCCAGTAGTATAGGTCTAGCGCTTGGGCTGTTTTTT; CDR3: CASSIGLALGLFF
size: once; J: TRBJ2-7; D: .; V: TRBV5-6; DNA: TGTGCCAGCAGCTTAGGCCGAACCTACGAGCAGTACTTC; CDR3: CASSLGRTYEQYF
size: .; J: TRBJ1-5; D: .; V: TRBV27; DNA: TGTGCCAGCAGTTTAATGGGGAATCAGCCCCAGCATTTT; CDR3: CASSLMGNQPQHF
size: .; J: TRBJ2-1; D: .; V: TRBV5-1; DNA: TGCGCCAGCAGCTTGACCGGATACAATGAGCAGTTCTTC; CDR3: CASSLTGYNEQFF
size: .; J: TRBJ2-3; D: TRBD2; V: TRBV9; DNA: TGTGCCAGCAGCCGGACCGGCGGCGGGAGGGCCAACGGGATTCGCGGCACAGATACGCAGTATTTT; CDR3: CASSRTGGGRANGIRGTDTQYF
size: .; J: TRBJ2-1; D: TRBD2; V: TRBV27; DNA: TGTGCCAGCAGTTTCCCGTCATCAGGGTCACTAGCGGGAGGGCCGATTGAGCAGTTCTTC; CDR3: CASSFPSSGSLAGGPIEQFF
size: .; J: TRBJ2-7; D: .; V: TRBV7-2; DNA: TGTGCCAGCAGCCCCATGGGGTACGAGCAGTACTTC; CDR3: CASSPMGYEQYF
size: .; J: TRBJ2-7; D: .; V: TRBV11-2; DNA: TGTGCCAGCAGCTTACCCGATTACGAGCAGTACTTC; CDR3: CASSLPDYEQYF
size: .; J: TRBJ1-4; D: TRBD1; V: TRBV11-2; DNA: TGTGCCAGCAGCTACTACTCTCCGGGACAGGGAGGTGAAAAACTGTTTTTT; CDR3: CASSYYSPGQGGEKLFF
size: .; J: TRBJ2-2; D: TRBD2; V: TRBV9; DNA: TGTGCCAGCAGCCCCCCGGGACTAGCTTTCACCGGGGAGCTGTTTTTT; CDR3: CASSPPGLAFTGELFF
size: .; J: TRBJ2-1; D: .; V: TRBV6-6; DNA: TGTGCCAGCAGTTTTCTGGGCCAGAGCTCCTACAATGAGCAGTTCTTC; CDR3: CASSFLGQSSYNEQFF
size: .; J: TRBJ1-2; D: TRBD1; V: TRBV5-4; DNA: TGTGCCAGCAGCGGGGGACAGGGGGTCTATGGCTACACCTTC; CDR3: CASSGGQGVYGYTF
size: .; J: TRBJ2-1; D: TRBD2; V: TRBV28; DNA: TGTGCCAGGGGACTAGCCTCCAATGAGCAGTTCTTC; CDR3: CARGLASNEQFF
size: .; J: TRBJ1-1; D: TRBD1; V: TRBV27; DNA: TGTGCCAGCAACAGGGACAGGGGGGACACTGAAGCTTTCTTT; CDR3: CASNRDRGDTEAFF
size: .; J: TRBJ1-2; D: .; V: TRBV19; DNA: TGTGCCAGTAAGGCGGTGACGGGAAGGAATAACTATGGCTACACCTTC; CDR3: CASKAVTGRNNYGYTF
size: .; J: TRBJ2-1; D: TRBD2; V: TRBV19; DNA: TGTGCCAGTAGTATCCCTCTAGCGGGAGGAAGAACCTACAATGAGCAGTTCTTC; CDR3: CASSIPLAGGRTYNEQFF
size: few; J: TRBJ1-2; D: .; V: TRBV7-2; DNA: TGTGCCAGCAGCACCACCCCTCCAGGGGCTCATGGCTACACCTTC; CDR3: CASSTTPPGAHGYTF
size: few; J: TRBJ1-1; D: .; V: TRBV6-6; DNA: TGTGCCAGCAGTTACGTGAGGGACACTGAAGCTTTCTTT; CDR3: CASSYVRDTEAFF
size: .; J: TRBJ2-6; D: .; V: TRBV9; DNA: TGTGCCAGCAGCGTAATAGGGCAGGGGGCCAACGTCCTGACTTTC; CDR3: CASSVIGQGANVLTF
size: .; J: TRBJ2-2; D: TRBD1; V: TRBV7-8; DNA: TGTGCCAGCAGCCCCCACCAGACAGGGAACCGGGGACCGGGGGAGCTGTTTTTT; CDR3: CASSPHQTGNRGPGELFF
size: .; J: TRBJ2-1; D: TRBD2; V: TRBV11-1; DNA: TGTGCCAGCAGCTTACCCGGGACTAGGAGTGAGCAGTTCTTC; CDR3: CASSLPGTRSEQFF
size: .; J: TRBJ2-5; D: .; V: TRBV7-2; DNA: TGTGCCAGCAGCTTAGCCGTGGGGGAAACCCAAGAGACCCAGTACTTC; CDR3: CASSLAVGETQETQYF
size: .; J: TRBJ2-3; D: .; V: TRBV30; DNA: TGTGCCTGTACGACCACAGATACGCAGTATTTT; CDR3: CACTTTDTQYF
size: .; J: TRBJ1-5; D: .; V: TRBV30; DNA: TGTGCCTGGAGTTCGGGTGGCCGCAATCAGCCCCAGCATTTT; CDR3: CAWSSGGRNQPQHF
size: once; J: TRBJ1-2; D: .; V: TRBV6-1; DNA: TGTGCCAGCAAAATATTAGAGTTCCCAGGCTACACCTTC; CDR3: CASKILEFPGYTF
size: .; J: TRBJ2-1; D: TRBD1; V: TRBV29-1; DNA: TGCAGCGTTTGGGCAGGGGGATATGACGAGCAGTTCTTC; CDR3: CSVWAGGYDEQFF
size: .; J: TRBJ2-5; D: .; V: TRBV5-4; DNA: TGTGCCAGCAGCTTGGACCTGCCTGAGACCCAGTACTTC; CDR3: CASSLDLPETQYF
size: .; J: TRBJ1-1; D: .; V: TRBV27; DNA: TGTGCCAGCAGTTTATCGTTAGTAATGAACACTGAAGCTTTCTTT; CDR3: CASSLSLVMNTEAFF